This T cell receptor (beta chain) appears in the sequencing data of a study of technical replicates of blood from a few donors. CDR3 length equals 15 residues. Trimming took off 5 bases at V and 2 bases at J, with 10 bases between the two ends. Germline loops: CDR1 SGHTA, CDR2 FQGNSA. Method: immunoSEQ multiplex PCR; TCRdb's copy keeps in-frame clones and lacks some. The data show approximately 76,000 clones, approximately 86% seen once. The sequence was obtained from a human donor in good health. Some clones in this sample may be carry-over from other donors' samples. The sequenced sample consisted of PBMCs. The genes are TRBV7-2 and TRBJ1-6; D gene uncertain. The CDR3 DNA is TGTGCCAGCAGCATCTCCGGGACCTATAATTCACCCCTCCACTTT. This translates into CASSISGTYNSPLHF.